This TCR beta chain was documented in a study of molecular identifiers for immune sequencing clone quantification. Regarding the study as a whole: Clonotypes surpassing 20 RNA copies contained over 98% of effector molecules, versus under 1% in naive cells.

Sequencing libraries of naive CD8 cells derived from around 20,000 to 990,000 sorted cells with 10%, 30% or 50% RNA. CD8+CD4-CCR7+CD45RA+ cells were sorted as naive CD8 T cells. This clonotype was observed a few times. Its antigen is undetermined. With listed TCR primers and previously described methods, bulk TCR libraries were prepared. TCRdb re-derived calls from the PCR reads in MiXCR, one entry per CDR3 protein. The table includes about 65,000 distinct CDR3 sequences, roughly 17% detected once. Trimming took 5 bases from V and 8 from J; bases not matched to a gene: 7. CDR1 PRHDT and CDR2 FYEKMQ come from the germline V gene (reference sequence). The CDR3 runs to 15 residues.

Source material: naive CD8+ T cells from blood, with Jurkat cell RNA spiked in. Regarding subset: FACS-sorted CD8+CD4-CCR7+CD45RA+ naive T cells. The sequence was collected from a human donor in good health. Some libraries in this study had Jurkat cell RNA spiked in. J is TRBJ1-6 and V is TRBV13, with 9 bases aligning to TRBD1. The DNA for the CDR3 is TGTGCCAGCAGCATAAGGACAGGGGCAGATTCACCCCTCCACTTT. Residues: CASSIRTGADSPLHF.